The 27 T cell receptor beta chains reported below all come from one sample, sequenced in a study of OX40 agonist ivuxolimab in advanced cancers. TCRdb keeps only in-frame clones here, not all; method: immunoSEQ multiplex PCR. The data hold some 120,000 clones, with 80% to 95% observed a single time. Here the sequenced sample was CD4+ or CD8+ T cells sorted from blood, taken in a trial of the OX40 agonist ivuxolimab. The origin of the receptors is an adult with an advanced solid tumor such as melanoma, head and neck, liver or kidney cancer.

The chain uses TRBV5-1 and TRBJ2-7, with no clear D. CDR3 length: 15 amino acids. The germline V gene encodes CDR1 SGHRS and CDR2 YFSETQ. Trimming shortened V by 1 base and J by 2 bases, and 13 bases separated the two germline ends. The CDR3 DNA sequence: TGCGCCAGCAGCTTGTGGGTCTCCTCCGCCTACGAGCAGTACTTC. The encoded protein is CASSLWVSSAYEQYF.

This clone came up a few times. The chain employs TRBV28 and TRBJ1-1; perhaps TRBD1 as D (5 bases). This CDR3 spans 15 amino acids. The germline V and J ends were trimmed by 6 bases and 3 bases, with 17 bases remaining between them. The germline gives CDR1 MDHEN, CDR2 SYDVKM. The CDR3 reads CASSPGRGRDTEAFF. Written as DNA, the CDR3 is TGTGCCAGCAGCCCTGGACGGGGCAGGGACACTGAAGCTTTCTTT.

J is TRBJ2-5 and V is TRBV5-1; D may be TRBD2 (5 bases). V lost 10 bases, J lost 2 bases, and 15 bases lay in between. Germline V lookup: CDR1 SGHRS, CDR2 YFSETQ. The length of the CDR3 is 13 residues. In DNA, the CDR3 is TGCGCCTCGACCACGGGGAGTCAAGAGACCCAGTACTTC. Residues: CASTTGSQETQYF.

This rearrangement joins TRBV4-3 to TRBJ1-2; tentatively, D is TRBD1 (5 bases). CDR3 size: 15 residues. Trimming removed 1 base at V and 1 base at J, with 10 bases between. Germline V lookup: CDR1 LGHNA, CDR2 YSLEER. CDR3 nucleotide sequence: TGCGCCAGCAGCCAAGTAAAGGACATTAACTATGGCTACACCTTC. As protein: CASSQVKDINYGYTF.

This clone occurred once. J is TRBJ1-4 and V is TRBV19; perhaps TRBD1 as D (6 bases). The CDR3 contains 14 residues. Germline CDR1 and CDR2: LNHDA and SQIVND (reference sequence). Trimming pared 1 base from V and 5 bases from J, leaving 8 bases between. The CDR3 loop reads CASSIGTENEKLFF. DNA of the CDR3: TGTGCCAGTAGTATAGGGACAGAAAATGAAAAACTGTTTTTT.

The chain joins TRBV7-8 to TRBJ2-4; no definite D call. The CDR3 is 16 residues long. The germline gives CDR1 SGHVS, CDR2 FQNEAQ. V lost 4 bases and J 0 bases, leaving 13 bases between the germline ends. CDR3: CASSSRQRLAKNIQYF. The CDR3 DNA reads as TGTGCCAGCAGCTCCCGGCAGAGGCTAGCCAAAAACATTCAGTACTTC.

The J gene is TRBJ1-4, the V gene TRBV19; D call uncertain. CDR1 is LNHDA, CDR2 SQIVND, per germline (reference sequence). The CDR3 spans 13 residues. Deletions cut 2 bases from V and 6 bases from J, with 7 bases between. The CDR3 reads CASSIIRDEKLFF. CDR3 DNA: TGTGCCAGTAGTATAATCCGGGATGAAAAACTGTTTTTT.

V usage is TRBV7-9 and J usage is TRBJ1-6; a possible D gene is TRBD1 (6 bases). Trimming cost V 5 bases and J 0 bases, with 11 bases left between them. There are 16 residues in the CDR3. Per germline, CDR1 SEHNR and CDR2 FQNEAQ (reference sequence). In DNA, the CDR3 is TGTGCCAGCAGCGGCCAAGGGGGCTCCTATAATTCACCCCTCCACTTT. Translating gives CASSGQGGSYNSPLHF.

The V call is TRBV11-2, the J call TRBJ2-6, with 7 nucleotides matching TRBD1. Germline-derived CDR1 and CDR2 are SGHAT and FQNNGV. Trimming cost V 6 bases and J 2 bases; bases outside gene matches: 4. The CDR3 totals 15 residues. CDR3 sequence (DNA): TGTGCCAGCAGTAGACAGGGAGCTGGGGCCAACGTCCTGACTTTC. This codes for CASSRQGAGANVLTF.

The chain links TRBV7-9 to TRBJ2-7; TRBD1 matches 7 bases. CDR1 is SEHNR, CDR2 FQNEAQ, per germline (reference sequence). The CDR3 length is 15 residues. The J segment lost 1 base and the V segment lost 5 bases, leaving 8 bases of the junction unmatched. The CDR3 spells CASSLRDSGSYEQYF. The CDR3 DNA follows: TGTGCCAGCAGCCTCCGGGACAGCGGTTCCTACGAGCAGTACTTC.

This sequence joins TRBV19 and TRBJ1-5; D remains unclear. This CDR3 contains 13 residues. Trimming left V 5 bases short and J 9 bases short, with 14 bases between. Per the germline V gene, CDR1 is LNHDA and CDR2 is SQIVND (reference sequence). The chain's CDR3 is CASSPEDPRPQHF. The CDR3 DNA reads TGTGCCAGTAGTCCAGAGGACCCACGGCCCCAGCATTTT.

This clone came up once. The chain couples TRBV5-6 to TRBJ1-1; D call uncertain. Germline V gives CDR1 SGHDT, CDR2 YYEEEE. The germline V and J ends were trimmed by 0 bases and 9 bases, with 18 bases remaining between them. This CDR3 has 15 amino acids. For the CDR3, the DNA is TGTGCCAGCAGCTTGGGAGGTCAGTCTACCATCCAAGCTTTCTTT. Its protein product is CASSLGGQSTIQAFF.

The chain couples TRBV5-4 to TRBJ2-4; D gene uncertain. Germline assignment: CDR1 SGHNT and CDR2 YYREEE (reference sequence). This CDR3 has 15 residues. V was cut by 3 bases and J by 0 bases, with 10 bases left in between. This CDR3 reads CASSSTVLAKNIQYF. CDR3 sequence (DNA): TGTGCCAGCAGCTCGACGGTACTAGCCAAAAACATTCAGTACTTC. Based on the CDR3 plus reference TRBV5-4 and TRBJ2-4, the full variable domain is ETGVTQSPTHLIKTRGQQVTLRCSSQSGHNTVSWYQQALGQGPQFIFQYYREEENGRGNFPPRFSGLQFPNYSSELNVNALELDDSALYLCASSSTVLAKNIQYFGAGTRLSVL.

As concerns this clone: A much bigger clone sits one base away, suggesting this may be a read error. The chain links TRBV5-1 to TRBJ2-5, with 10 bases identical to TRBD1. The CDR3 has 14 amino acids. From germline, CDR1 is SGHRS and CDR2 YFSETQ. The CDR3 nucleotides read TGCGCCAGCAGCGTGGGACAGGGGCAAGAGGCCCAGTACTTC. Its translation: CASSVGQGQEAQYF.

The gene calls are TRBV9 and TRBJ2-2, with a weak D call TRBD2 (5 bases). V lost 2 bases, J lost 2 bases, and 13 bases lay in between. The CDR3 contains 16 residues. The germline V gene encodes CDR1 SGDLS and CDR2 YYNGEE. This chain's CDR3 is CASSVGGSLNTGELFF. The DNA for the CDR3 is TGTGCCAGCAGCGTTGGAGGCTCGCTTAACACCGGGGAGCTGTTTTTT. Based on the CDR3 plus reference TRBV9 and TRBJ2-2, the full variable domain is DSGVTQTPKHLITATGQRVTLRCSPRSGDLSVYWYQQSLDQGLQFLIQYYNGEERAKGNILERFSAQQFPDLHSELNLSSLELGDSALYFCASSVGGSLNTGELFFGEGSRLTVL.

The rearrangement links TRBV6-6 to TRBJ2-1; D is unclear. Germline CDR1 reads MNHNY; CDR2 reads SVGAGI (reference sequence). V was cut by 4 bases and J by 9 bases, with 13 bases left in between. CDR3 length: 13 amino acids. CDR3 DNA: TGTGCCAGCAGTTTGAGTGATGGTACTGAGCAGTTCTTC. Encoded protein: CASSLSDGTEQFF.

A few counts support this clone. The chain carries TRBV6-1 and TRBJ1-2; D gene unclear. Trimming left V 3 bases short and J 5 bases short, with 10 bases between. There are 13 residues in the CDR3. The germline CDR1 and CDR2 sequences are MNHNS and SASEGT. The CDR3 DNA sequence: TGTGCCAGCAGTGAGCCACCGAGATATGGCTACACCTTC. It encodes CASSEPPRYGYTF.

The rearrangement uses TRBV28 and TRBJ1-1, with D possibly matching TRBD1 (6 bases). CDR1 is MDHEN, CDR2 SYDVKM, per germline. The CDR3 is made up of 13 amino acids. V lost 8 bases and J 3 bases, leaving 13 bases between the germline ends. CDR3 residues: CASLRDIDTEAFF. Here the CDR3 DNA reads TGTGCCAGCCTCAGGGACATTGACACTGAAGCTTTCTTT. The entire variable domain, with the rest obtained from reference TRBV28 and TRBJ1-1, is as follows: DVKVTQSSRYLVKRTGEKVFLECVQDMDHENMFWYRQDPGLGLRLIYFSYDVKMKEKGDIPEGYSVSREKKERFSLILESASTNQTSMYLCASLRDIDTEAFFGQGTRLTVV.

This clone was found once. This CDR3 is CASSLVGGRNTEAFF. The CDR3 nucleotides read TGTGCCAGCAGCTTAGTGGGAGGTAGGAACACTGAAGCTTTCTTT. This rearrangement joins TRBV7-6 to TRBJ1-1, with D unresolved. The CDR3 runs to 15 residues. Trimming shortened V by 1 base and J by 1 base, and 10 bases separated the two germline ends. The germline gives CDR1 SGHVS, CDR2 FNYEAQ.

CDR3 bases: TGTGCCAGCAGCTTAGCGTCTACCTACGAGCAGTACTTC. Encoded protein: CASSLASTYEQYF. The rearrangement links TRBV7-3 to TRBJ2-7; no definite D call. The germline V gene has CDR1 SGHTA and CDR2 FQGTGA. The CDR3 runs to 13 residues. With 2 bases removed from V and 2 bases from J, the gap between germline ends came to 7 bases.

The chain couples TRBV7-2 to TRBJ1-1; D is possibly TRBD1 (6 bases). There are 14 residues in the CDR3. Trimming left V 3 bases short and J 1 base short, with 9 bases between. CDR1 SGHTA and CDR2 FQGNSA come from the germline V gene. This chain's CDR3 is CASSLTGWNTEAFF. In DNA form, the CDR3 reads TGTGCCAGCAGCTTGACAGGATGGAACACTGAAGCTTTCTTT. The whole variable domain, filled in from reference TRBV7-2 and TRBJ1-1, reads GAGVSQSPSNKVTEKGKDVELRCDPISGHTALYWYRQSLGQGLEFLIYFQGNSAPDKSGLPSDRFSAERTGGSVSTLTIQRTQQEDSAVYLCASSLTGWNTEAFFGQGTRLTVV.

The genes are TRBV15 and TRBJ1-1; D not certain. CDR1 and CDR2 from the germline V gene are LNHNV and YYDKDF (reference sequence). Trimming stripped 5 bases from V and 1 base from J, with 8 bases between. This CDR3 comprises 13 residues. The CDR3 nucleotides read TGTGCCACCAGCCTGACAACGAACACTGAAGCTTTCTTT. Protein sequence: CATSLTTNTEAFF.

V usage is TRBV5-1 and J usage is TRBJ1-3; TRBD1 agrees at 7 bases. In germline, CDR1 is SGHRS, CDR2 YFSETQ. This CDR3 has 16 amino acids. The J segment lost 0 bases and the V segment lost 4 bases, leaving 7 bases of the junction unmatched. CDR3 DNA: TGCGCCAGCAGCCAACCGGGACAGAGCTCTGGAAACACCATATATTTT. Translating it yields CASSQPGQSSGNTIYF.

The V and J genes are TRBV7-8 and TRBJ2-1; perhaps TRBD2 as D (5 bases). The V end was cut by 3 bases, the J end by 8 bases, with 17 bases between. The germline CDR1 and CDR2 sequences are SGHVS and FQNEAQ. This CDR3 region has 15 residues. Written as DNA, the CDR3 is TGTGCCAGCAGCTTCTCTGCCTCCGGGGTCGATGAGCAGTTCTTC. Translated: CASSFSASGVDEQFF.

The chain combines TRBV7-8 with TRBJ1-4; D call uncertain. The CDR3 runs to 16 residues. V gave up 5 bases and J gave up 4 bases, with 17 bases separating them. The germline CDR1 and CDR2 sequences are SGHVS and FQNEAQ. The CDR3 DNA sequence: TGTGCCAGCAGCCAGACGGGGAGGACGGGTAATGAAAAACTGTTTTTT. It is translated as CASSQTGRTGNEKLFF.

This chain uses TRBV5-1 with TRBJ2-3; 9 bases match TRBD1. The V segment lost 4 bases and the J segment 2 bases; nucleotides outside the gene matches: 2. Germline values: CDR1 SGHRS, CDR2 YFSETQ. CDR3 size: 14 residues. CDR3 DNA sequence: TGCGCCAGCAGCAGGGACAGGGACACAGATACGCAGTATTTT. Protein sequence: CASSRDRDTDTQYF.

The chain combines TRBV10-1 with TRBJ2-7; the D is unclear. CDR3 length: 15 residues. The germline gives CDR1 WNHNN, CDR2 SYGVQD (reference sequence). Trimming removed 0 bases from V and 0 bases from J, with 9 bases in between. CDR3 DNA sequence: TGCGCCAGCAGTGAGTCGGGCTCGATCTCCTACGAGCAGTACTTC. Translated, it gives CASSESGSISYEQYF.